The clone carrying this T cell receptor beta chain was recorded once. Its antigen is not known. cDNA prepared by RNA extraction and subsequent reverse transcription served as the template for sequencing. The table came from immunoSEQ multiplex PCR; TCRdb's copy has only in-frame clones and leaves some out. The sample contains a few hundred thousand clones, just over 65% of which appear only once. These data are taken from a study of CD8+ T cells in alopecia areata. Turning to the study itself: Tofacitinib ran 6 to 18 months, followed by 6 months off drug. Scalp area affected, as a percentage, set the severity score of treated patients. Broader study findings: A great number of expanded lesional clones endured in scalp and blood during tofacitinib.

The germline gives CDR1 MNHEY, CDR2 SVGAGI. Trimming took 6 bases from V and 6 from J, leaving 16 bases between them. This CDR3 has 14 amino acids. The treatment: oral pan-JAK inhibitor, 5-10 mg twice daily. PBMCs provided sorted CD4+ and CD8+ T cells. The sample was CD4+ T cells sorted from blood, taken at approximately week 42, from a patient treated with tofacitinib. The sequence was obtained from a human donor with alopecia areata. V usage is TRBV6-5 and J usage is TRBJ2-3; tentatively, D is TRBD1 or TRBD2 (5 bases each). The CDR3 reads CASRNAVWGDTQYF. The DNA of the CDR3 is TGTGCCAGCAGAAACGCGGTCTGGGGGGATACGCAGTATTTT.